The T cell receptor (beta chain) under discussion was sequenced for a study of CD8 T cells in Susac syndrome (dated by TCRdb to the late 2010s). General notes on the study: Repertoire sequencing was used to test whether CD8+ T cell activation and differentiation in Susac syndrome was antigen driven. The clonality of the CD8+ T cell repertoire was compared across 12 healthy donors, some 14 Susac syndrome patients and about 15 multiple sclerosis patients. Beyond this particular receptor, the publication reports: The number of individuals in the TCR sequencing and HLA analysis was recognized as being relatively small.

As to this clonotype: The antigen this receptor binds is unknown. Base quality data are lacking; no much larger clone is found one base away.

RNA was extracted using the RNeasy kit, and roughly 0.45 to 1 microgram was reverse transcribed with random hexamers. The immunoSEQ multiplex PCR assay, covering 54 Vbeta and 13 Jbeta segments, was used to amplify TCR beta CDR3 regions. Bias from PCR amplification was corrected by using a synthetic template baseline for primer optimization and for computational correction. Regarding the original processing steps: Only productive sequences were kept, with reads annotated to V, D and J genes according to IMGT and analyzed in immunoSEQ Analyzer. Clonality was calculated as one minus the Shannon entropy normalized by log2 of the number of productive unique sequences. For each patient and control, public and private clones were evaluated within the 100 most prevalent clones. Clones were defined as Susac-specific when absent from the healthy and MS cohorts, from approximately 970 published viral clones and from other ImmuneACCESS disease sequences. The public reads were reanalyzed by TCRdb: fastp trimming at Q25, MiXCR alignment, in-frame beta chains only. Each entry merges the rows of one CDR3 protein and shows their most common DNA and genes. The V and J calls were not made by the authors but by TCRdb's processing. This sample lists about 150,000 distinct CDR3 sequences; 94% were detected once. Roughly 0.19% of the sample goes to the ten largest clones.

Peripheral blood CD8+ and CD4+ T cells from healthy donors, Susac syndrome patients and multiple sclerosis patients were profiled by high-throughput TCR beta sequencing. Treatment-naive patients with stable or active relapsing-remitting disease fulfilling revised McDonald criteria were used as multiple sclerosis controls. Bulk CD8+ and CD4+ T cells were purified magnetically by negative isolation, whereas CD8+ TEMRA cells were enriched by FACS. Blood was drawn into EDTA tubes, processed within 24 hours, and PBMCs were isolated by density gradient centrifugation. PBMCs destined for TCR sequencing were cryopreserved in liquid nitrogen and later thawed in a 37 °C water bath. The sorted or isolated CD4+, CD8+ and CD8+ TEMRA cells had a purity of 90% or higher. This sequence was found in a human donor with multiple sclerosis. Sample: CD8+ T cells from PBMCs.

The DNA is TGTGCCAGCAGCTTAGTTGACTACGAGCAGTACTTC. Translated, it reads CASSLVDYEQYF. The sequence is built from TRBV11-2 and TRBJ2-7; the D gene remains uncertain. CDR1 SGHAT and CDR2 FQNNGV were looked up in the germline V gene. V and J lose 1 base and 3 bases, and a span of 4 bases separates them. The CDR3 starts with the cysteine, ends with the phenylalanine, and has 12 residues. Just CDR3 DNA is preserved here, 36 bases in frame from base 1.